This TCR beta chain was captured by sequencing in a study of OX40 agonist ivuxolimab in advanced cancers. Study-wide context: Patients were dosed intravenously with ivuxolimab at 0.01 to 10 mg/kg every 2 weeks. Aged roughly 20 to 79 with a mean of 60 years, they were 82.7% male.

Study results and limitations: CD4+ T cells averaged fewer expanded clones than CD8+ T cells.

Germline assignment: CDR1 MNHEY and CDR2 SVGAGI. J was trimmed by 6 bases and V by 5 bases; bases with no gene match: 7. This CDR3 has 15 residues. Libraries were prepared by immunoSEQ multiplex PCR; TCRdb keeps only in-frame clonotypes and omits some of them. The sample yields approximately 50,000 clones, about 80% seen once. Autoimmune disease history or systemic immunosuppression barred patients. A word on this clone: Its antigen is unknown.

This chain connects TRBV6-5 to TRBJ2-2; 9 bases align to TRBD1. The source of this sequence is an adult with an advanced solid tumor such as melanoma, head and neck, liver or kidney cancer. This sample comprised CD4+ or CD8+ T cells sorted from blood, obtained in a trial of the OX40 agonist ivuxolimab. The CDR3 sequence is CASSPTQGAPGELFF. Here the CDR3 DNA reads TGTGCCAGCAGTCCCACACAGGGGGCGCCCGGGGAGCTGTTTTTT.